The T cell receptor (beta chain) described here comes from a study of blood T cells in healthy people across ages. Germline CDR1 reads MNHNY; CDR2 reads SVGAGI (reference sequence). V lost 6 bases to trimming and J lost 6 bases; unmatched junction nucleotides: 7. The CDR3 contains 13 residues. With a J-beta primer mix and a sample-barcoded 5' primer, a second PCR ran about 7 to 12 cycles. Every sample gave at least 2.5 million paired-end reads containing CDR3. TCRdb passed the 5' RACE reads through MiXCR, listing each CDR3 protein once. This repertoire shows 800,000 to 900,000 distinct CDR3 sequences, 62% found once; its top ten account for around a quarter.

V usage is TRBV6-6 and J usage is TRBJ1-2, with TRBD1 identical over 7 bases. This sequence was found in a man in his thirties or forties in good health. Sequencing was performed on blood. The CDR3: CASSSDRDDGYTF. The CDR3 nucleotides read TGTGCCAGCAGCTCCGACAGGGACGATGGCTACACCTTC.